There are a few counts of the clone carrying this T cell receptor beta chain. Its antigen is unidentified. The germline gives CDR1 SGHTA, CDR2 FQGNSA. The CDR3 is made up of 15 amino acids. Trimming removed 2 bases at V and 4 bases at J, with 14 bases between. These data come from a study of OX40 agonist ivuxolimab in advanced cancers. Study-wide context: Dose-escalation subjects each had hepatocellular carcinoma, melanoma, renal cell or head and neck cancer. The mean age was 60 years, ranging from about 20 to 79, with 80% to 85% of participants male. Study-wide results and limits: People who partly responded at 0.1-3.0 mg/kg had some of the least clonal expansion seen. Among T cells, CD8+ cells averaged more expanded clones than CD4+ cells.

The repertoire was sequenced with immunoSEQ multiplex PCR; TCRdb's copy has only in-frame clones and lacks some. The top ten clones hold 8.2% of a sample with 65,000 to 80,000 clones, about 84% of them seen once. This rearrangement joins TRBV7-2 to TRBJ1-1; D ambiguous. The clonotype comes from an adult with an advanced solid tumor such as melanoma, head and neck, liver or kidney cancer. The source was CD4+ or CD8+ T cells sorted from blood, collected in a trial of the OX40 agonist ivuxolimab. The CDR3 loop reads CASSLLGIHTTEAFF. The CDR3 coding sequence is TGTGCCAGCAGCTTATTAGGGATCCACACCACTGAAGCTTTCTTT.